The clone carrying this T cell receptor (beta chain) was detected ten times or more. Antigen unknown. The data were obtained in a study of CD8 T cells in ankylosing spondylitis. Study-wide points: In synovial fluid and blood from reactive arthritis, some motif variants were previously reported. Disease-linked clones were found to be CD8+ and relatively rare in peripheral blood. Reportedly, matched ankylosing spondylitis synovial fluid was significantly enriched for disease-linked clones.

The authors made TCR beta libraries by quantitative 5'-RACE with molecular barcodes. TCRdb re-called the 5' RACE reads through MiXCR, storing one row per CDR3 protein. The sample records about 140,000 distinct CDR3 sequences, around 6.6% being singletons. The source of this sequence is a female donor with ankylosing spondylitis or in good health (not recorded which). The sequenced sample was blood, either unsorted or a sorted T cell fraction (not recorded which).

The DNA for the CDR3 is TGTGCCACCAGCAGAACACCGACAGGCACTAATTCACCCCTCCACTTT. Its protein product is CATSRTPTGTNSPLHF. This sequence joins TRBV15 and TRBJ1-6, with D perhaps matching TRBD1 (6 bases). CDR1 and CDR2 (germline): LNHNV, YYDKDF (reference sequence). V dropped 2 bases and J dropped 6 bases, with 14 bases sitting between them. The CDR3 has 16 amino acids.